Given below is one T cell receptor (beta chain) in context. The data derive from a study of blood T cell repertoires in COVID-19. Study at large: Sources were T cells, B-cell-depleted T cells, or PBMCs; the material itself was cDNA or gDNA.

CDR1 is SNHLY and CDR2 is FYNNEI in the germline V gene. V lost 3 bases to trimming and J lost 5 bases; unmatched junction nucleotides: 12. The CDR3 spans 17 residues. Produced via immunoSEQ multiplex PCR; TCRdb's table is partial and in-frame only. The sample contains 110,000 or so clones, 81% of which appear only once. The TCR originated in a man between 50 and 59 years old with acute or convalescent COVID-19. The sequencing input was peripheral blood. This chain links TRBV2 with TRBJ1-1; 10 bases are a match to TRBD1. This chain's CDR3 is CASSDIRGGTGETEAFF. The CDR3 nucleotides read TGTGCCAGCAGTGATATTCGGGGCGGGACAGGGGAGACTGAAGCTTTCTTT.